This T cell receptor beta chain was captured by sequencing in a study of Ad26.COV2.S vaccination and SARS-CoV-2 variants. The treatment: roughly 20 received Ad26.COV2.S at low or high dose, single or two shots; five or six received placebo; per-sample allocation not given. Specimen acquisition occurred on day 63 following the initial vaccine or placebo injection. Germline loops: CDR1 LNHDA, CDR2 SQIVND (reference sequence). The CDR3 has 15 amino acids. The V and J ends lost 5 bases and 1 base respectively, with 15 bases between them. Profiled with immunoSEQ multiplex PCR; TCRdb holds only in-frame clones, not every one. In the table there are a few hundred thousand clones, around 89% of which are singletons. This clone was seen once.

This clonotype was sampled from a person between 18 and 60 years old who received the Ad26.COV2.S COVID-19 vaccine or a placebo. This chain connects TRBV19 to TRBJ2-7, with D unclear. The source was peripheral blood, collected in a trial of Ad26.COV2.S vaccine versus placebo. In DNA, the CDR3 is TGTGCCAGTAGTCTACGGACCGAGATATCCTACGAGCAGTACTTC. Amino acids: CASSLRTEISYEQYF.